This entry is about one T cell receptor beta chain. Its matching antigen is unknown. Data came from immunoSEQ multiplex PCR; TCRdb stores just in-frame clones and leaves some out. The table has 200,000 or so clones, about 94% seen once. CDR3 size: 13 residues. From germline, CDR1 is LNHDA and CDR2 SQIVND (reference sequence). Trimming left V 10 bases short and J 4 bases short, with 16 bases between. The data were taken from a study of T cell responses to AZD1222 COVID-19 vaccine. Overall study findings and caveats: Unmutated variant regions reportedly attract nearly half of all spike-specific TCRs. Among AZD1222 vaccinees, only 5 to 7 were seropositive at baseline.

The clonotype was recovered from an adult in good health. Sequences were derived from peripheral blood, sampled on day 0 of AZD1222 vaccination. The chain uses TRBV19 and TRBJ1-2; D call uncertain. The CDR3 loop is CATYTGFTYGYTF. The CDR3 coding sequence is TGTGCCACCTATACGGGGTTCACCTATGGCTACACCTTC.